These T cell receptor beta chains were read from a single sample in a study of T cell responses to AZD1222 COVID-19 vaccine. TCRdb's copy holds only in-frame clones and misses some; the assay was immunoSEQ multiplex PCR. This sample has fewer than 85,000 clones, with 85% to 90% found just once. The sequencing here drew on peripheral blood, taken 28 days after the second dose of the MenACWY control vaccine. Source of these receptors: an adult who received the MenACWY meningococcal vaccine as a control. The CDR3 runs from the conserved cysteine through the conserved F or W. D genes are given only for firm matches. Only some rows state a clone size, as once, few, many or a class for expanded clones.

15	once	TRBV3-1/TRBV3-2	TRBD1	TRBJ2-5	CASSSLTGTEETQYF	TGTGCCAGCAGCTCCCTAACCGGGACAGAAGAGACCCAGTACTTC
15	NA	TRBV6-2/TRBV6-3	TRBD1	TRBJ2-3	CASSFAGQGASTQYF	TGTGCCAGCAGTTTCGCAGGACAGGGGGCGAGTACGCAGTATTTT
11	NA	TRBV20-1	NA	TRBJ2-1	CSARGPSRQFF	TGCAGTGCCAGAGGTCCTAGTAGGCAGTTCTTC
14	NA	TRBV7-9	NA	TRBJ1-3	CASSLEASGNTIYF	TGTGCCAGCAGCTTGGAAGCCTCTGGAAACACCATATATTTT
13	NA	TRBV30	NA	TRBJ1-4	CAYTPSANEKLFF	TGTGCCTACACCCCGTCCGCTAATGAAAAACTGTTTTTT
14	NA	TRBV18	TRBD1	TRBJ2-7	CASSPGQGVDEQYF	TGTGCCAGCTCACCGGGACAGGGGGTAGACGAGCAGTACTTC
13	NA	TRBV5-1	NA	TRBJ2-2	CASRTRDAGELFF	TGCGCCAGCAGGACGAGGGACGCCGGGGAGCTGTTTTTT
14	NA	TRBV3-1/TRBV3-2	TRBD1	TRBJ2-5	CASSPTGGGETQYF	TGTGCCAGCAGCCCGACAGGGGGCGGAGAGACCCAGTACTTC
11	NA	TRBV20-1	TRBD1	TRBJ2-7	CPGTGTLEQYF	TGCCCCGGGACAGGAACCCTCGAGCAGTACTTC
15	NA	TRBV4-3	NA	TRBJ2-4	CASSPTRGDGNIQYF	TGCGCCAGCAGCCCGACGAGGGGTGATGGAAACATTCAGTACTTC